The rows below give T cell receptor beta chains drawn from one sample of a study of blood T cell repertoires in COVID-19. TCRdb's table, derived via immunoSEQ multiplex PCR, lists solely in-frame clones and lacks some. The table lists about 440,000 clones, roughly 88% of them singletons. The material sequenced was PBMCs or T cells enriched from blood (not recorded which). Receptors originate from a man aged 18 to 30 who had recovered from COVID-19. The CDR3 runs from the conserved cysteine through the conserved F or W. A D gene is named only where the DNA matches it firmly.

V gene,J gene,D gene,CDR3 protein,CDR3 DNA
TRBV24-1,TRBJ2-1,-,CATSDRGIDEQFF,TGTGCCACCAGTGATAGAGGGATCGATGAGCAGTTCTTC
TRBV6-4,TRBJ2-7,TRBD2,CASSDERGYEQYF,TGTGCCAGCAGTGATGAGCGGGGGTACGAGCAGTACTTC
TRBV5-4,TRBJ2-4,TRBD2,CASSLRAGAENIQYF,TGTGCCAGCAGCCTTAGAGCGGGGGCCGAAAACATTCAGTACTTC
TRBV2,TRBJ1-5,-,CASSEAVDIWDQPQHF,TGTGCCAGCAGTGAAGCGGTGGACATATGGGATCAGCCCCAGCATTTT
TRBV7-9,TRBJ1-6,-,CASSPRFAQNSPLHF,TGTGCCAGCAGCCCCCGGTTCGCGCAAAATTCACCCCTCCACTTT
TRBV5-6,TRBJ2-7,-,CASSTTGQNLKEEQYF,TGTGCCAGCAGCACTACAGGGCAGAACCTAAAGGAGGAGCAGTACTTC
TRBV5-3,TRBJ1-5,-,CAPPEPQHF,TGTGCCCCCCCGGAGCCCCAGCATTTT
TRBV5-5,TRBJ1-1,-,CASSLTVQAVSTRQTEAFF,TGTGCCAGCAGCTTAACCGTGCAGGCTGTATCCACCCGGCAGACTGAAGCTTTCTTT
TRBV7-9,TRBJ1-4,TRBD1,CASSLGQGGGTNEKLFF,TGTGCCAGCAGCTTAGGACAGGGGGGAGGAACTAATGAAAAACTGTTTTTT
TRBV4-1,TRBJ2-1,-,CASSMGSDYLVSHEQFF,TGCGCCAGCAGCATGGGATCGGACTACCTCGTCAGTCATGAGCAGTTCTTC